The T cell receptor (beta chain) described here comes from a study of blood T cell repertoires in COVID-19. The protocol was immunoSEQ multiplex PCR, while the TCRdb copy is restricted to in-frame clones and leaves out a portion. The profile shows fewer than 350,000 clones, under 90% of them singletons. CDR1 SGHAT and CDR2 FQNNGV come from the germline V gene. This CDR3 spans 16 amino acids. Trimming removed 3 bases at V and 7 bases at J, with 21 bases between. The sequenced sample consisted of PBMCs or T cells enriched from blood (not recorded which). This clonotype originated in a man between 60 and 75 years old who had recovered from COVID-19. This chain links TRBV11-2 with TRBJ1-1; perhaps TRBD1 as D (6 bases). The CDR3 nucleotides read TGTGCCAGCAGCTTCGGCGGGGGCTTGGGGCTTTTTGAAGCTTTCTTT. This translates into CASSFGGGLGLFEAFF.